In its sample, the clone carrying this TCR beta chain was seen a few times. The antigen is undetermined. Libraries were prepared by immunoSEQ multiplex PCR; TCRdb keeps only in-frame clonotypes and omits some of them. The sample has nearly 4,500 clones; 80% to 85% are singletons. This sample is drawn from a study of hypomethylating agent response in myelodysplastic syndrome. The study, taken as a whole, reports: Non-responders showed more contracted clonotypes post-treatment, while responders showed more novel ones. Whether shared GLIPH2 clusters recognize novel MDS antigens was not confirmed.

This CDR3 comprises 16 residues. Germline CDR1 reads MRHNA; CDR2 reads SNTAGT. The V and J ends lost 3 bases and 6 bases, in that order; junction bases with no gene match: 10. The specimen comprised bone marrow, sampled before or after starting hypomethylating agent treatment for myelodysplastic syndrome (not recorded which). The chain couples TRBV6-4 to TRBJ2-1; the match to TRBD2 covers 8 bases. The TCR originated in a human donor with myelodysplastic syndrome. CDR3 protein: CASSEGAGDPVNEQFF. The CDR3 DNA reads TGTGCCAGCAGTGAAGGAGCGGGAGATCCCGTCAATGAGCAGTTCTTC.